The 32 T cell receptor beta chains presented below share a single source sample, sequenced in a study of blood T cell repertoires in COVID-19. The assay was immunoSEQ multiplex PCR, and TCRdb's table has in-frame clones only and misses some. The sample holds about 200,000 clones, roughly 80% seen once. The sample taken for sequencing was peripheral blood. The receptor source for this set is a woman older than 75 with acute or convalescent COVID-19.

The rearrangement uses TRBV5-1 and TRBJ1-3; 12 nucleotides agree with TRBD1. The CDR3 sequence is 18 residues long. V was clipped by 0 bases and J by 0 bases; unmatched bases: 4. Germline loops: CDR1 SGHRS, CDR2 YFSETQ. CDR3 bases: TGCGCCAGCAGCTTGGAACCGGGACAGGGGGCCTCTGGAAACACCATATATTTT. This codes for CASSLEPGQGASGNTIYF.

The V and J genes are TRBV19 and TRBJ1-6; D gene uncertain. The CDR3 totals 15 residues. Trimming took off 7 bases at V and 10 bases at J, with 20 bases between the two ends. CDR1 LNHDA and CDR2 SQIVND come from the germline V gene (reference sequence). The CDR3 protein is CASTEDRPHYSPLHF. CDR3 in DNA: TGTGCCAGTACCGAGGATCGTCCCCACTACTCACCCCTCCACTTT.

This rearrangement joins TRBV7-2 to TRBJ1-1; the D gene is possibly TRBD1 (6 bases). Germline values: CDR1 SGHTA, CDR2 FQGNSA. The V end lost 2 bases, the J end lost 7 bases, and 14 bases lay between the germline ends. This CDR3 spans 14 amino acids. The CDR3 protein is CASSLMDSAYEAFF. The CDR3, as DNA: TGTGCCAGCAGCTTAATGGACAGTGCCTATGAAGCTTTCTTT.

This clone is medium-sized by share. This chain links TRBV5-6 with TRBJ1-6; 7 bases are a match to TRBD1. The length of the CDR3 is 15 residues. Trimming at V came to 3 bases and at J to 7 bases, leaving 7 bases not matched to a gene. CDR1 and CDR2 from the germline V gene are SGHDT and YYEEEE. CDR3 amino acids: CASSWDRQLNSPLHF. The DNA for the CDR3 is TGTGCCAGCAGCTGGGACAGACAGTTAAATTCACCCCTCCACTTT.

This chain joins TRBV19 and TRBJ2-7; 12 bases align to TRBD2. The CDR3 totals 17 residues. Germline V gives CDR1 LNHDA, CDR2 SQIVND (reference sequence). Trimming removed 6 bases from V and 1 base from J; junction bases left unmatched: 10. DNA for the CDR3: TGTGCCAGTAGACCATCTAGCGGGAGGGCCGGGTCCTACGAGCAGTACTTC. This translates into CASRPSSGRAGSYEQYF.

This clone was seen a few times. This chain joins TRBV7-9 and TRBJ1-5; a weak D match, TRBD1 (6 bases). The CDR3 totals 15 residues. Germline V gene sequence: CDR1 SEHNR, CDR2 FQNEAQ (reference sequence). V was shortened by 5 bases and J by 5 bases, with 16 bases between the two germline ends. The CDR3 protein is CASSSSQGVDQPQHF. CDR3 sequence (DNA): TGTGCCAGCAGCAGCTCACAGGGTGTGGATCAGCCCCAGCATTTT.

This clone is a singleton in its sample. The rearrangement uses TRBV4-2 and TRBJ2-3, with TRBD2 matching 10 bases. The CDR3 is 18 amino acids. V shed 0 bases and J 1 base; nucleotides not matched to a gene: 7. The germline gives CDR1 LGHNA, CDR2 YNFKEQ. This CDR3 reads CASSQDRGGTSGTDTQYF. In DNA, the CDR3 is TGTGCCAGCAGCCAAGATCGGGGCGGGACTAGCGGCACAGATACGCAGTATTTT.

V usage is TRBV18 and J usage is TRBJ1-6, with D unclear. Germline CDR1 is KGHSH and CDR2 is LQKENI. This CDR3 region has 13 residues. V was cut by 3 bases and J by 6 bases, with 6 bases left in between. The CDR3 protein is CASSPAGNSPLHF. The CDR3 DNA sequence: TGTGCCAGCTCACCGGCGGGTAATTCACCCCTCCACTTT.

The chain joins TRBV3-1 (or the pseudogene TRBV3-2) to TRBJ1-5, with 10 positions matching TRBD1. Germline V lookup: CDR1 LGHDT, CDR2 YNNKEL (reference sequence). The CDR3 runs 14 residues. V dropped 5 bases and J dropped 6; count of bases not matched to a gene: 4. The CDR3 loop is CASSKGQGGQPQHF. Here the CDR3 DNA reads TGTGCCAGCAGCAAAGGACAGGGGGGTCAGCCCCAGCATTTT.

About this clone itself: Other DNA sequences in this sample translate to the same CDR3. This chain uses TRBV6-5 with TRBJ1-6, with D hard to call. The CDR3 is 14 residues long. The germline V gene has CDR1 MNHEY and CDR2 SVGAGI. V lost 7 bases, J lost 0 bases, and 7 bases lay in between. CDR3 coding DNA: TGTGCCAGCACCAGAAGCTCCTATAATTCACCCCTCCACTTT. Translation: CASTRSSYNSPLHF.

This rearrangement joins TRBV19 to TRBJ1-2, with D tentatively TRBD1 (6 bases). Germline-derived CDR1 and CDR2 are LNHDA and SQIVND (reference sequence). The V end was cut by 5 bases, the J end by 0 bases, with 13 bases between. This CDR3 is 15 amino acids long. CDR3 residues: CASSQGLTSNYGYTF. For the CDR3, the DNA is TGTGCCAGTAGTCAGGGGTTGACCTCTAACTATGGCTACACCTTC.

In its sample, this clone was seen once. The chain recombines TRBV9 with TRBJ1-5, with no clear D. Germline-derived CDR1 and CDR2 are SGDLS and YYNGEE. The CDR3 runs 15 residues. The V end was cut by 0 bases, the J end by 0 bases, with 7 bases between. DNA of the CDR3: TGTGCCAGCAGCGTAGAACCTAGTAGCAATCAGCCCCAGCATTTT. Its protein product is CASSVEPSSNQPQHF.

This chain links TRBV19 with TRBJ1-3; no clear D gene. Trimming took off 5 bases at V and 4 bases at J, with 9 bases between the two ends. Germline CDR1 is LNHDA and CDR2 is SQIVND (reference sequence). The length of the CDR3 is 13 residues. CDR3: CASSEGGGNTIYF. The CDR3 coding sequence is TGTGCCAGTAGTGAGGGAGGCGGAAACACCATATATTTT.

The CDR3 loop is CASSMGEGKQFF. CDR3 nucleotide sequence: TGTGCCAGTAGTATGGGGGAGGGAAAGCAGTTCTTC. The V call is TRBV19, the J call TRBJ2-1, with 7 bases identical to TRBD2. Germline V CDR1 and CDR2: LNHDA, SQIVND (reference sequence). The CDR3 totals 12 residues. The trim removed 3 bases at V and 11 bases at J, leaving 4 bases unmatched.

The CDR3: CASSPMRRAYEQYF. The CDR3 DNA follows: TGTGCCAGCAGCCCTATGAGGCGGGCTTACGAGCAGTACTTC. The gene calls are TRBV11-2 and TRBJ2-7; D may be TRBD2 (5 bases). Germline CDR1 is SGHAT and CDR2 is FQNNGV. Trimming shortened V by 5 bases and J by 4 bases, and 15 bases separated the two germline ends. CDR3 size: 14 residues.

This chain connects TRBV2 to TRBJ1-4, with no clear D. V was clipped by 6 bases and J by 8 bases, with 13 bases between them. Germline V gene lookup returns CDR1 SNHLY and CDR2 FYNNEI. This CDR3 is 13 amino acids long. The CDR3 DNA reads TGTGCCAGCAGAACTGGACTAAAGGAAAAACTGTTTTTT. Translated: CASRTGLKEKLFF.

The J gene is TRBJ2-3, the V gene TRBV6-1; no definite D call. This CDR3 spans 14 amino acids. Per germline, CDR1 MNHNS and CDR2 SASEGT. V was trimmed by 1 base and J by 4 bases, leaving 9 bases between them. CDR3 coding DNA: TGTGCCAGCAGTGAAGGGATGAGGCCAGATACGCAGTATTTT. It codes for CASSEGMRPDTQYF.

The chain uses TRBV6-5 and TRBJ2-7; 11 bases are shared with TRBD2. CDR3 size: 15 residues. J gave up 1 base and V 8 bases, and 7 bases lay outside the gene matches. Germline V gene data show CDR1 as MNHEY and CDR2 as SVGAGI. This CDR3 reads CASLAGTSGSYEQYF. The CDR3 DNA reads as TGTGCCAGCCTCGCCGGGACTAGCGGTTCCTACGAGCAGTACTTC.

The CDR3 region has the DNA TGTGCCAGCAGCGTGGGGGGGAAAACTGAAGCTTTCTTT. Its translation is CASSVGGKTEAFF. This chain links TRBV13 with TRBJ1-1; possible D gene TRBD1, 5 bases. There are 13 residues in the CDR3. Trimming stripped 5 bases from V and 5 bases from J, with 12 bases between. Looked up from germline, CDR1 is PRHDT and CDR2 is FYEKMQ (reference sequence).

The CDR3 is CASSYAFLAGQETQYF. In DNA form, the CDR3 reads TGTGCCAGCAGTTACGCCTTTCTAGCGGGTCAAGAGACCCAGTACTTC. The V call is TRBV6-5, the J call TRBJ2-5, with 8 bases identical to TRBD2. V lost 2 bases to trimming and J lost 2 bases; unmatched junction nucleotides: 7. CDR1 and CDR2 (germline): MNHEY, SVGAGI. CDR3 length: 16 residues.

This chain links TRBV28 with TRBJ2-4, with D perhaps TRBD1 (6 bases). The germline V and J ends were trimmed by 5 bases and 0 bases, with 14 bases remaining between them. Looked up from germline, CDR1 is MDHEN and CDR2 is SYDVKM. The CDR3 sequence is 16 residues long. CDR3 residues: CASSPRTVLAKNIQYF. The CDR3 nucleotides are TGTGCCAGCAGTCCTAGGACAGTACTAGCCAAAAACATTCAGTACTTC.

The chain is built from TRBV19 and TRBJ1-5; D unclear. The V end lost 9 bases, the J end lost 0 bases, and 15 bases lay between the germline ends. The CDR3 covers 15 residues. Germline CDR1 LNHDA, CDR2 SQIVND (reference sequence). CDR3 residues: CASRVSRDSNQPQHF. CDR3 DNA sequence: TGTGCCAGCAGAGTATCCCGGGATAGCAATCAGCCCCAGCATTTT.

The chain couples TRBV5-1 to TRBJ2-5; D is uncertain. This CDR3 contains 15 residues. Germline CDR1 reads SGHRS; CDR2 reads YFSETQ. V was trimmed by 1 base and J by 2 bases, leaving 12 bases between them. CDR3 in amino acids: CASSLSLGSQETQYF. CDR3 nucleotide sequence: TGCGCCAGCAGCTTGAGCCTGGGCAGTCAAGAGACCCAGTACTTC.

The chain combines TRBV18 with TRBJ2-4, with 10 positions matching TRBD1. CDR1 is KGHSH and CDR2 is LQKENI in the germline V gene. CDR3 length: 14 amino acids. Germline trimming cut 6 bases from V and 7 bases from J; bases unmatched to any gene: 6. The CDR3 reads CASSAGTGDNIQYF. The CDR3 DNA reads TGTGCCAGCTCTGCCGGGACAGGGGACAACATTCAGTACTTC.

This chain joins TRBV7-3 and TRBJ2-7; 8 nucleotides match TRBD2. Germline values: CDR1 SGHTA, CDR2 FQGTGA. The CDR3 totals 15 residues. V gave up 2 bases and J gave up 0 bases; unmatched junction bases: 3. The CDR3 DNA follows: TGTGCCAGCAGCTTAGCGGGAGGCTTCTCCTACGAGCAGTACTTC. Its translation is CASSLAGGFSYEQYF.

The gene calls are TRBV9 and TRBJ2-5, with D possibly matching TRBD2 (7 bases). The CDR3 consists of 16 residues. V was pared by 2 bases and J by 4 bases, with 18 bases between. Germline V gene lookup returns CDR1 SGDLS and CDR2 YYNGEE. The DNA for the CDR3 is TGTGCCAGCAGCGTGGGTTCCGCAGGGGAGGGAGAGACCCAGTACTTC. Translating gives CASSVGSAGEGETQYF.

This clone has just a few counts. The chain employs TRBV2 and TRBJ2-7; 7 bases agree with TRBD2. There are 15 residues in the CDR3. CDR1 is SNHLY and CDR2 is FYNNEI in the germline V gene. V lost 0 bases, J lost 2 bases, and 4 bases stayed unmatched. CDR3 residues: CASSEAAGDPYEQYF. The CDR3 bases are TGTGCCAGCAGTGAAGCTGCGGGAGACCCCTACGAGCAGTACTTC. The full variable domain, in which reference TRBV2 and TRBJ2-7 provide the parts outside the CDR3, is EPEVTQTPSHQVTQMGQEVILRCVPISNHLYFYWYRQILGQKVEFLVSFYNNEISEKSEIFDDQFSVERPDGSNFTLKIRSTKLEDSAMYFCASSEAAGDPYEQYFGPGTRLTVT.

The chain links TRBV3-1 (or the pseudogene TRBV3-2) to TRBJ2-1; 7 bases fit TRBD2. The CDR3 has 15 residues. Germline V CDR1 and CDR2: LGHDT, YNNKEL (reference sequence). With 1 base clipped from V and 4 bases from J, the junction kept 4 bases outside the gene matches. Written as DNA, the CDR3 is TGTGCCAGCAGCCAAGTTTTTAGCGGGTACAATGAGCAGTTCTTC. It translates to CASSQVFSGYNEQFF.

The chain uses TRBV29-1 and TRBJ2-1, with a tentative D call TRBD2 (5 bases). V gave up 1 base and J gave up 7 bases, with 8 bases separating them. Germline CDR1 is SQVTM and CDR2 is ANQGSEA. The CDR3 loop spans 12 amino acids. CDR3 protein: CSVEGRGNEQFF. The CDR3 nucleotides are TGCAGCGTTGAAGGTCGAGGGAATGAGCAGTTCTTC.

The V and J genes are TRBV19 and TRBJ1-1; D is possibly TRBD1 (5 bases). Trimming removed 5 bases at V and 1 base at J, with 11 bases between. Germline CDR1 is LNHDA and CDR2 is SQIVND (reference sequence). This CDR3 contains 14 residues. Here the CDR3 reads CASSSPGGNTEAFF. The CDR3 bases are TGTGCCAGTAGTTCCCCCGGGGGGAACACTGAAGCTTTCTTT.

The CDR3 coding sequence is TGTGCCAGCAGTCCCGGGACAGGGGTCCCATCCTACGAGCAGTACTTC. Its protein is CASSPGTGVPSYEQYF. V gene TRBV27 combines with J gene TRBJ2-7; the match to TRBD1 covers 10 bases. The CDR3 sequence is 16 residues long. Germline V gene data show CDR1 as MNHEY and CDR2 as SMNVEV (reference sequence). Unmatched junction bases numbered 8, after V lost 5 bases and J lost 1 base.

This rearrangement joins TRBV28 to TRBJ1-5; maybe TRBD1 (5 bases). This CDR3 is built from 16 residues. Germline assignment: CDR1 MDHEN and CDR2 SYDVKM. V lost 1 base and J 7 bases, leaving 17 bases between the germline ends. The CDR3 nucleotides read TGTGCCAGCAGTTTATACCGATACCAGGGTGGGCAGCCCCAGCATTTT. Protein product: CASSLYRYQGGQPQHF.